Listed below are T cell receptor beta chains from one sample, sequenced in a study of cytomegalovirus exposure and HLA in healthy donors. TCRdb's copy holds only in-frame clones and misses some; the assay was immunoSEQ multiplex PCR. This table has approximately 150,000 clones, roughly 80% appearing once. The source material was PBMCs. These receptors were taken from a woman between 25 and 40 years old in good health and CMV-seronegative. Each CDR3 is given with its conserved first and last residue. A D gene is named only where the DNA matches it firmly. Some rows mark clone size as missing; the rest say once, few, many or name a class of expanded clone.

.,TRBV27,.,TRBJ2-5,TGTGCCAGCAGTTTATCGTATGTAGAGACCCAGTACTTC,CASSLSYVETQYF
once,TRBV29-1,TRBD1,TRBJ1-1,TGCAGCGTTGAAGATCGAGAAGTCTTGTGGGGACAGAGAAGGACTGAAGCTTTCTTT,CSVEDREVLWGQRRTEAFF
.,TRBV19,.,TRBJ2-7,TGTGCCAGCGCACTAACGACGAGCTCCTACGAGCAGTACTTC,CASALTTSSYEQYF
.,TRBV20-1,.,TRBJ2-1,TGCAGTGCTAGTGAAAGCGAGAAGTTCTTC,CSASESEKFF
once,TRBV6-1,.,TRBJ1-1,TGTGCCGGCGGCACGGCGAACACTGAAGCTTTCTTT,CAGGTANTEAFF
.,TRBV28,.,TRBJ1-1,TGTGCCAGCAAGGAAACGGGGAACATGAACACTGAAGCTTTCTTT,CASKETGNMNTEAFF
.,TRBV2,.,TRBJ2-3,TGTGCCAGCAGCGTCACAGATACGCAGTATTTT,CASSVTDTQYF
.,TRBV7-2,.,TRBJ1-1,TGTGCCAGCAGCTTAGCGGGGCCCACTGAAGCTTTCTTT,CASSLAGPTEAFF
.,TRBV4-1,TRBD2,TRBJ2-1,TGCACCAGCAGCCAGCTAGCGGGGGGGACCTACAATGAGCAGTTCTTC,CTSSQLAGGTYNEQFF
.,TRBV9,.,TRBJ1-1,TGTGCCAGCAGCGCCCTCCTGAACACTGAAGCTTTCTTT,CASSALLNTEAFF
.,TRBV5-6,.,TRBJ2-7,TGTGCCAGCAGCTCCCGGGGTTCCTACGAGCAGTACTTC,CASSSRGSYEQYF
few,TRBV2,.,TRBJ1-4,TGTGCCAGCAGTGAATGGGGCAGCCTGGGGGAAAAACTGTTTTTT,CASSEWGSLGEKLFF
.,TRBV7-2,.,TRBJ2-6,TGTGCCAGCAGCCGTAGGGGTGGGGCTGGGGCCAACGTCCTGACTTTC,CASSRRGGAGANVLTF
.,TRBV14,TRBD2,TRBJ2-1,TGTGCCAGCAGCCAAGAAGTACTAGCGGGGGGACATTTGAATGAGCAGTTCTTC,CASSQEVLAGGHLNEQFF
.,TRBV4-3,.,TRBJ2-1,TGCGCCAGCAGCCAAGATGTGGCCGATTTCTACAATGAGCAGTTCTTC,CASSQDVADFYNEQFF
few,TRBV7-9,.,TRBJ1-2,TGTGCCAGCAGCTTAGCGCACAGGGACTATGGCTACACCTTC,CASSLAHRDYGYTF
.,TRBV10-3,TRBD1,TRBJ1-2,TGCGCCACTGAATTAGGGACAGGCAGAACTAACTATGGCTACACCTTC,CATELGTGRTNYGYTF
.,TRBV5-1,.,TRBJ1-4,TGCGCCAGCAGCTTGGGGGGCGGGACGCAGGATGAAAAACTGTTTTTT,CASSLGGGTQDEKLFF
.,TRBV27,.,TRBJ2-7,TGTGCCAGCAGTATTAGCGGACCCTACGAGCAGTACTTC,CASSISGPYEQYF
.,TRBV7-2,.,TRBJ1-1,TGTGCCAGCACCCCCCGGCAGGCGGAAGCTTTCTTT,CASTPRQAEAFF
.,TRBV7-2,TRBD2,TRBJ2-5,TGTGCCAGCAGCATGGAGAGCGGGGGTACGGAGACCCAGTACTTC,CASSMESGGTETQYF
.,TRBV30,.,TRBJ2-7,TGTGCCTGGTCACTAAGTGCCTACGAGCAGTACTTC,CAWSLSAYEQYF
.,TRBV5-1,TRBD1,TRBJ2-1,TGCGCCAGCAGCTCCGGACAGGGATACAATGAGCAGTTCTTC,CASSSGQGYNEQFF
.,TRBV28,.,TRBJ2-7,TGTGCCAGACAGGGAAACGGCTACGAGCAGTACTTC,CARQGNGYEQYF
.,TRBV5-4,TRBD2,TRBJ2-3,TGTGCCAGCAGCTGGCCTGGCGGGGGGAACCCAGATACGCAGTATTTT,CASSWPGGGNPDTQYF
.,TRBV7-2,TRBD1,TRBJ1-2,TGTGCCAGCAGCTTAAGTCCGGGACAGAACTATGGCTACACCTTC,CASSLSPGQNYGYTF
once,TRBV5-4,.,TRBJ1-4,TGTGCCAGCAGTCCCCCCGGGGCCTCTGGGAGGGAAAAACTGTTTTTT,CASSPPGASGREKLFF
once,TRBV10-1,.,TRBJ2-5,TGCGCCACCCTGCGTCCAGGGAAAGAGACCCAGTACTTC,CATLRPGKETQYF
.,TRBV10-1,.,TRBJ2-2,TGCGCCAGCAGTGAGTCGAGGCTAGCGAACACCGGGGAGCTGTTTTTT,CASSESRLANTGELFF
.,TRBV7-9,.,TRBJ2-1,TGTGCCAGCAGCTTAGTAGGTCGCGACAGAAACATCAATGAGCAGTTCTTC,CASSLVGRDRNINEQFF
.,TRBV19,TRBD1,TRBJ2-5,TGTGCCAGTAGTGCCGACAGGGGGGGGGAGACCCAGTACTTC,CASSADRGGETQYF
once,TRBV19,TRBD2,TRBJ2-7,TGTGCCAGTAGTCCGTCAGCGGGGGTTCTCTACGAGCAGTACTTC,CASSPSAGVLYEQYF
once,TRBV18,.,TRBJ2-6,TGTGCCAGCTCACCCATAACCGCAGGGGCTGGGGCCAACGTCCTGACTTTC,CASSPITAGAGANVLTF
.,TRBV6-5,TRBD1,TRBJ1-2,TGTGCCAGCAGTTACGACAGGGCTCCATATGGCTACACCTTC,CASSYDRAPYGYTF
.,TRBV9,TRBD1,TRBJ2-7,TGTGCCAGCAGCCCTCCAGGGGGAGTTTACGAGCAGTACTTC,CASSPPGGVYEQYF
.,TRBV5-1,TRBD2,TRBJ2-5,TGCGCCAGCAGCTTAGGCGGGACTAGCGGTTACCAAGAGACCCAGTACTTC,CASSLGGTSGYQETQYF
.,TRBV11-2,.,TRBJ1-1,TGTGCCAGCAGGTGGTCCAGGGGAAAGAACACTGAAGCTTTCTTT,CASRWSRGKNTEAFF
.,TRBV30,.,TRBJ1-6,TGTGCCTGGAGTCAGGACACCTATTCACCCCTCCACTTT,CAWSQDTYSPLHF
.,TRBV6-5,.,TRBJ1-1,TGTGCCAGCAGTTATCAGGGGTCGAACACTGAAGCTTTCTTT,CASSYQGSNTEAFF
.,TRBV11-1,TRBD1,TRBJ1-4,TGTGCCAGCAGCTTAGGGGGGACAGCAACTAATGAAAAACTGTTTTTT,CASSLGGTATNEKLFF
once,TRBV19,TRBD1,TRBJ2-5,TGTGCCAGTAGTCCTCGGACAGGGTTGGAGACCCAGTACTTC,CASSPRTGLETQYF
.,TRBV6-1,TRBD1,TRBJ2-1,TGTGCCAGCTCCGACAGGGTTCGCAATGAGCAGTTCTTC,CASSDRVRNEQFF
.,TRBV5-1,.,TRBJ2-1,TGCGCCAGCAGAAGCCCAGGGGGGAATGAGCAGTTCTTC,CASRSPGGNEQFF
.,TRBV7-8,TRBD1,TRBJ2-7,TGTGCCAGCAGCTTAGTCGGGGGACAGGGGGCGCGGCTGCGCGAGCAGTACTTC,CASSLVGGQGARLREQYF
few,TRBV6-1,TRBD1,TRBJ1-5,TGTGCCAGCAGCCCCGGGACAGGGGTCCACCAGCATTTT,CASSPGTGVHQHF
.,TRBV19,TRBD1,TRBJ1-1,TGTGCCAGCCAACACGGGGACAGATACACTGAAGCTTTCTTT,CASQHGDRYTEAFF
.,TRBV14,TRBD1,TRBJ1-6,TGTGCCAGCAGCCCGAAAGAGGGGGCTTCACCCCTCCACTTT,CASSPKEGASPLHF
.,TRBV30,.,TRBJ2-2,TGTGCCTGGAGTGTAGGGGCAGGGTATCGTACCGGGGAGCTGTTTTTT,CAWSVGAGYRTGELFF
.,TRBV30,.,TRBJ2-7,TGTGCCTGGGTGCGGGACAGTCCGTCCTACGAGCAGTACTTC,CAWVRDSPSYEQYF
.,TRBV5-6,TRBD1,TRBJ1-3,TGTGCCAGCAGCAGAGGGACAGGGGGAGTAGGAAACACCATATATTTT,CASSRGTGGVGNTIYF
few,TRBV7-3,.,TRBJ2-5,TGTGCCAGCAGCTCCAGCCCAGGAGAGACCCAGTACTTC,CASSSSPGETQYF
few,TRBV2,.,TRBJ1-4,TGTGCCAGCAAGGTCGAGGGACGGGGAGGCGAAAAACTGTTTTTT,CASKVEGRGGEKLFF
.,TRBV23-1,.,TRBJ2-7,TGCGCCAGCACCCATACCTCCCCGGGACTCTACTCCTACGAGCAGTACTTC,CASTHTSPGLYSYEQYF
few,TRBV2,.,TRBJ2-3,TGTGCCAGCAGTCTGGCGGTTCCGGATACGCAGTATTTT,CASSLAVPDTQYF
.,TRBV9,.,TRBJ1-2,TGTGCCAGCAGCAAAATCAGGGCATCACCTGATGGCTACACCTTC,CASSKIRASPDGYTF